The rows below give T cell receptor beta chains drawn from one sample of a study of blood T cell repertoires in COVID-19. Profiled with immunoSEQ multiplex PCR; TCRdb holds only in-frame clones, not every one. The top ten clones hold roughly 8.2% of a sample with 150,000 to 200,000 clones, around 86% of them seen once. Input material: peripheral blood. The source of these receptors is a man aged 60 to 75 with acute or convalescent COVID-19. The CDR3 runs from the conserved cysteine through the conserved F or W. Each record gives: J gene, V gene, clone size, D gene, CDR3 protein, CDR3 DNA. The D gene is left open where the match is weak. Only part of the rows carry a size: once, few, many, or a class if the clone is expanded.

j_gene: TRBJ2-3
v_gene: TRBV28
abundance: .
d_gene: TRBD2
CDR3aa: CASSPAGGDTQYF
CDR3nt: TGTGCCAGCAGTCCCGCGGGAGGAGATACGCAGTATTTT

j_gene: TRBJ1-4
v_gene: TRBV15
abundance: .
d_gene: .
CDR3aa: CATSREATDEKLFF
CDR3nt: TGTGCCACCAGCAGAGAAGCGACGGATGAAAAACTGTTTTTT

j_gene: TRBJ2-7
v_gene: TRBV2
abundance: once
d_gene: .
CDR3aa: CASSPRSYEQYF
CDR3nt: TGTGCCAGCAGTCCCAGGTCCTACGAGCAGTACTTC

j_gene: TRBJ2-2
v_gene: TRBV3-1/TRBV3-2
abundance: .
d_gene: TRBD2
CDR3aa: CASSGGLAGEPGTGELFF
CDR3nt: TGTGCCAGCAGTGGGGGACTAGCGGGAGAGCCGGGCACCGGGGAGCTGTTTTTT

j_gene: TRBJ1-1
v_gene: TRBV10-3
abundance: .
d_gene: TRBD1
CDR3aa: CAIKDEDRGNTEAFF
CDR3nt: TGTGCCATCAAGGATGAGGACAGGGGGAACACTGAAGCTTTCTTT

j_gene: TRBJ2-1
v_gene: TRBV7-7
abundance: .
d_gene: TRBD2
CDR3aa: CASSILAGVGNEQFF
CDR3nt: TGTGCTAGCAGCATCCTAGCGGGAGTGGGAAATGAGCAGTTCTTC

j_gene: TRBJ1-1
v_gene: TRBV4-1
abundance: .
d_gene: .
CDR3aa: CASSYDRYTEAFF
CDR3nt: TGCGCCAGCAGCTATGACAGATACACTGAAGCTTTCTTT

j_gene: TRBJ2-3
v_gene: TRBV4-1
abundance: .
d_gene: TRBD2
CDR3aa: CASSQGRVAGGRGTDTQYF
CDR3nt: TGCGCCAGCAGCCAAGGGAGGGTAGCGGGAGGTAGGGGCACAGATACGCAGTATTTT

j_gene: TRBJ1-2
v_gene: TRBV28
abundance: .
d_gene: TRBD1
CDR3aa: CASSLFGTGHYGYTF
CDR3nt: TGTGCCAGCAGTTTATTTGGGACAGGGCACTATGGCTACACCTTC

j_gene: TRBJ2-2
v_gene: TRBV18
abundance: .
d_gene: TRBD2
CDR3aa: CASSPRLAGGTGELFF
CDR3nt: TGTGCCAGCTCACCACGGCTAGCGGGAGGCACCGGGGAGCTGTTTTTT

j_gene: TRBJ2-7
v_gene: TRBV2
abundance: .
d_gene: TRBD2
CDR3aa: CASSEGAGRGEQYF
CDR3nt: TGTGCCAGCAGTGAAGGAGCGGGGCGGGGGGAGCAGTACTTC

j_gene: TRBJ1-5
v_gene: TRBV9
abundance: .
d_gene: .
CDR3aa: CASSLQGDSNQPQHF
CDR3nt: TGTGCCAGCAGCCTCCAAGGGGATAGCAATCAGCCCCAGCATTTT

j_gene: TRBJ1-4
v_gene: TRBV3-1/TRBV3-2
abundance: .
d_gene: .
CDR3aa: CASSQGRSEKLFF
CDR3nt: TGTGCCAGCAGCCAAGGGCGGTCTGAAAAACTGTTTTTT

j_gene: TRBJ1-5
v_gene: TRBV4-1
abundance: .
d_gene: TRBD1
CDR3aa: CASSQVLGQGRPQHF
CDR3nt: TGCGCCAGCAGCCAAGTCCTAGGACAGGGTAGGCCCCAGCATTTT

j_gene: TRBJ1-6
v_gene: TRBV28
abundance: .
d_gene: TRBD1
CDR3aa: CASSYPTGNSPLHF
CDR3nt: TGTGCCAGCAGCTACCCGACAGGGAATTCACCCCTCCACTTT

j_gene: TRBJ2-7
v_gene: TRBV10-1
abundance: .
d_gene: TRBD1
CDR3aa: CASSPAGDRVIEQYF
CDR3nt: TGCGCCAGCAGCCCCGCCGGGGACAGGGTCATCGAGCAGTACTTC

j_gene: TRBJ1-5
v_gene: TRBV19
abundance: .
d_gene: TRBD1
CDR3aa: CASSTPGQNQPQHF
CDR3nt: TGTGCCAGTAGTACACCGGGACAGAATCAGCCCCAGCATTTT

j_gene: TRBJ2-7
v_gene: TRBV15
abundance: .
d_gene: .
CDR3aa: CATSSRLRQYF
CDR3nt: TGTGCCACCAGCTCACGACTCAGGCAGTACTTC

j_gene: TRBJ1-2
v_gene: TRBV7-9
abundance: .
d_gene: .
CDR3aa: CASSRGQTLSHNYGYTF
CDR3nt: TGTGCCAGCAGCCGCGGACAGACATTATCACATAACTATGGCTACACCTTC

j_gene: TRBJ2-5
v_gene: TRBV11-2
abundance: .
d_gene: TRBD1
CDR3aa: CASYQGAKETQYF
CDR3nt: TGTGCCAGCTACCAGGGGGCTAAGGAGACCCAGTACTTC

j_gene: TRBJ2-3
v_gene: TRBV2
abundance: .
d_gene: .
CDR3aa: CASSQGWADTQYF
CDR3nt: TGTGCCAGCAGTCAGGGGTGGGCAGATACGCAGTATTTT

j_gene: TRBJ2-7
v_gene: TRBV6-5
abundance: .
d_gene: TRBD2
CDR3aa: CASSYGTSGRREQYF
CDR3nt: TGTGCCAGCAGTTACGGGACTAGCGGGAGAAGAGAGCAGTACTTC

j_gene: TRBJ2-7
v_gene: TRBV28
abundance: few
d_gene: .
CDR3aa: CASSPLQSTYEQYF
CDR3nt: TGTGCCAGCAGCCCCCTCCAGTCCACCTACGAGCAGTACTTC

j_gene: TRBJ2-1
v_gene: TRBV28
abundance: .
d_gene: .
CDR3aa: CASSTDSYNEQFF
CDR3nt: TGTGCCAGCAGCACAGACTCCTACAATGAGCAGTTCTTC

j_gene: TRBJ2-6
v_gene: TRBV6-1
abundance: .
d_gene: .
CDR3aa: CASSEPGSGANVLTF
CDR3nt: TGTGCCAGCAGTGAACCAGGGTCGGGGGCCAACGTCCTGACTTTC

j_gene: TRBJ2-2
v_gene: TRBV5-4
abundance: .
d_gene: .
CDR3aa: CASSFSLLNTGELFF
CDR3nt: TGTGCCAGCAGCTTTTCACTACTGAACACCGGGGAGCTGTTTTTT

j_gene: TRBJ2-3
v_gene: TRBV27
abundance: .
d_gene: .
CDR3aa: CASTSLMNTQYF
CDR3nt: TGTGCCAGCACCTCACTAATGAATACGCAGTATTTT

j_gene: TRBJ1-2
v_gene: TRBV6-6
abundance: .
d_gene: TRBD1
CDR3aa: CASSYDDRGYGYTF
CDR3nt: TGTGCCAGCAGTTACGATGACAGGGGGTACGGCTACACCTTC

j_gene: TRBJ2-2
v_gene: TRBV3-1/TRBV3-2
abundance: .
d_gene: TRBD1
CDR3aa: CASSQRRDRDTGELFF
CDR3nt: TGTGCCAGCAGCCAACGCCGGGACAGGGACACCGGGGAGCTGTTTTTT

j_gene: TRBJ2-7
v_gene: TRBV5-5
abundance: .
d_gene: TRBD2
CDR3aa: CASSSPGLAHEQYF
CDR3nt: TGTGCCAGCAGCTCACCGGGACTAGCCCACGAGCAGTACTTC

j_gene: TRBJ1-1
v_gene: TRBV27
abundance: .
d_gene: .
CDR3aa: CASSQTGLAEAFF
CDR3nt: TGTGCCAGCAGTCAGACCGGGTTGGCTGAAGCTTTCTTT

j_gene: TRBJ2-3
v_gene: TRBV7-2
abundance: .
d_gene: TRBD2
CDR3aa: CASSPQLAGGSGQYF
CDR3nt: TGTGCCAGCAGCCCGCAGCTAGCGGGGGGCTCGGGGCAGTATTTT

j_gene: TRBJ2-6
v_gene: TRBV7-9
abundance: once
d_gene: TRBD1
CDR3aa: CASSTQGSGANVLTF
CDR3nt: TGTGCCAGCAGTACACAGGGGTCTGGGGCCAACGTCCTGACTTTC

j_gene: TRBJ1-3
v_gene: TRBV28
abundance: .
d_gene: .
CDR3aa: CASGQTYSGNTIYF
CDR3nt: TGTGCCAGCGGGCAAACCTACTCTGGAAACACCATATATTTT

j_gene: TRBJ2-3
v_gene: TRBV29-1
abundance: .
d_gene: TRBD1
CDR3aa: CSADRGTDTQYF
CDR3nt: TGCAGCGCCGACAGGGGAACAGATACGCAGTATTTT

j_gene: TRBJ2-7
v_gene: TRBV24-1
abundance: .
d_gene: TRBD1
CDR3aa: CATSDYRQGSATYEQYF
CDR3nt: TGTGCCACCAGTGACTACAGACAGGGATCCGCAACCTACGAGCAGTACTTC

j_gene: TRBJ2-1
v_gene: TRBV6-4
abundance: .
d_gene: TRBD2
CDR3aa: CASSDLAGSYNEQFF
CDR3nt: TGTGCCAGCAGTGACCTAGCGGGCTCGTACAATGAGCAGTTCTTC

j_gene: TRBJ1-3
v_gene: TRBV28
abundance: .
d_gene: .
CDR3aa: CASSSRGGSFNSGNTIYF
CDR3nt: TGTGCCAGCAGTAGTCGCGGAGGCAGTTTTAACTCTGGAAACACCATATATTTT

j_gene: TRBJ1-2
v_gene: TRBV27
abundance: .
d_gene: .
CDR3aa: CASSSGLGGYTF
CDR3nt: TGTGCCAGCAGTTCGGGACTGGGGGGCTACACCTTC

j_gene: TRBJ1-4
v_gene: TRBV11-3
abundance: .
d_gene: .
CDR3aa: CARASGTRDEKLFF
CDR3nt: TGTGCCAGAGCTAGTGGGACAAGGGATGAAAAACTGTTTTTT

j_gene: TRBJ2-7
v_gene: TRBV7-8
abundance: .
d_gene: .
CDR3aa: CASSLDPRESYEQYF
CDR3nt: TGTGCCAGCAGCTTAGACCCCAGGGAATCCTACGAGCAGTACTTC